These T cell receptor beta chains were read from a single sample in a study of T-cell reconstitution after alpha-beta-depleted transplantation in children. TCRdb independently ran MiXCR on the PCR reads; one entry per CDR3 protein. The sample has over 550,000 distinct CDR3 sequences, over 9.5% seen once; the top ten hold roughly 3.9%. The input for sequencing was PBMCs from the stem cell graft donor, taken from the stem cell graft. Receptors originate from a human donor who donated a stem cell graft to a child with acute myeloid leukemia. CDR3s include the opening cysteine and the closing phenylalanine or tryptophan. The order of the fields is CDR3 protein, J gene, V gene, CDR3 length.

CASSRKGEYNEQFF | TRBJ2-1 | TRBV7-3 | 14
CASSTSQNTEAFF | TRBJ1-1 | TRBV6-2/TRBV6-3 | 13
CASSPPERESGSSDEQFF | TRBJ2-1 | TRBV18 | 18
CASSPWTSGSYEQYF | TRBJ2-7 | TRBV5-6 | 15
CASSHTAADTQYF | TRBJ2-3 | TRBV12-3/TRBV12-4 | 13
CSGSGHDETQYF | TRBJ2-5 | TRBV29-1 | 12
CSVDAGVSHEQFF | TRBJ2-1 | TRBV29-1 | 13
CAISDGQGNANYGYTF | TRBJ1-2 | TRBV10-3 | 16
CASSSSGRWYEQYF | TRBJ2-7 | TRBV7-9 | 14
CSVAATSGLSYEQYF | TRBJ2-7 | TRBV29-1 | 15
CASSHRYPGANVLTF | TRBJ2-6 | TRBV6-2/TRBV6-3 | 15
CASRLTSGRFHEQFF | TRBJ2-1 | TRBV7-9 | 15
CASSSGLAGPYNEQFF | TRBJ2-1 | TRBV12-3/TRBV12-4 | 16
CASSLVRGPNTEAFF | TRBJ1-1 | TRBV11-2 | 15
CASSQDENTFFYGYTF | TRBJ1-2 | TRBV4-3 | 16
CSAYSRYTEAFF | TRBJ1-1 | TRBV20-1 | 12
CSVPGGRSSYEQYF | TRBJ2-7 | TRBV29-1 | 14
CASSPQTPGMGFYEQYF | TRBJ2-7 | TRBV4-3 | 17
CASSVSPEREQYF | TRBJ2-7 | TRBV7-2 | 13
CASSFGLTVQETQYF | TRBJ2-5 | TRBV12-3/TRBV12-4 | 15
CASSSDRGLNTEAFF | TRBJ1-1 | TRBV7-9 | 15
CASSFSSEVQYF | TRBJ2-7 | TRBV5-5 | 12
CSALHRGATYEQYF | TRBJ2-7 | TRBV20-1 | 14
CAISGLLTEETQYF | TRBJ2-5 | TRBV10-3 | 14
CASSFSGGVGEQYF | TRBJ2-7 | TRBV5-4 | 14
CASSRTGDSYEQYF | TRBJ2-7 | TRBV3-1 | 14
CSAEDPSRSADTQYF | TRBJ2-3 | TRBV20-1 | 15
CSASGGGLVGADTQYF | TRBJ2-3 | TRBV20-1 | 16
CASSLRGQLNSYNEQFF | TRBJ2-1 | TRBV5-1 | 17
CASSRLAGGQQFF | TRBJ2-1 | TRBV7-2 | 13
CASSSGLAASTQYF | TRBJ2-3 | TRBV12-3/TRBV12-4 | 14
CATDPAGNSPLHF | TRBJ1-6 | TRBV10-3 | 13
CASSLRGGGAYEQYF | TRBJ2-7 | TRBV7-2 | 15
CASSEPGLAVNEQFF | TRBJ2-1 | TRBV7-2 | 15
CAIRGDRGDNSPLHF | TRBJ1-6 | TRBV10-3 | 15
CASRKTSQSGSSYNEQFF | TRBJ2-1 | TRBV11-1 | 18
CSVGRGRAFF | TRBJ1-1 | TRBV29-1 | 10
CASSPSLASADTQYF | TRBJ2-3 | TRBV4-2 | 15
CASSRTSSIGYEQYF | TRBJ2-7 | TRBV3-1 | 15
CASSQVTSGTTEQFF | TRBJ2-1 | TRBV3-1 | 15
CSVEFRDRGTNYGYTF | TRBJ1-2 | TRBV29-1 | 16
CASSPGASNWETQYF | TRBJ2-5 | TRBV5-1 | 15
CATSEILGNEQFF | TRBJ2-1 | TRBV24-1 | 13
CASSDPPVGVTDTQYF | TRBJ2-3 | TRBV6-1 | 16
CASSLQGWQTEAFF | TRBJ1-1 | TRBV5-1 | 14
CASRRGLVGDYEQYF | TRBJ2-7 | TRBV12-3/TRBV12-4 | 15
CASSLLVSQETQYF | TRBJ2-5 | TRBV6-2/TRBV6-3 | 14
CASSLETGVKSTEAFF | TRBJ1-1 | TRBV5-1 | 16
CASSQEETQYF | TRBJ2-5 | TRBV3-1 | 11
CSASARGGSYEQYF | TRBJ2-7 | TRBV20-1 | 14